The rows below give T cell receptor beta chains drawn from one sample of a study of cytomegalovirus exposure and HLA in healthy donors. Sequenced by immunoSEQ multiplex PCR; TCRdb stores in-frame clones only, minus some. The sample has more than 90,000 clones, roughly 80% seen once. The sample taken for sequencing was PBMCs. All receptors come from a woman in her fifties or sixties in good health and CMV-seronegative. Each CDR3 is given without its conserved first and last residue.

J gene	V gene	CDR3 protein
TRBJ1-1	TRBV5-1	ASSLDSGSEAF
TRBJ1-2	TRBV7-8	ASSFTTGTGGGYT
TRBJ2-3	TRBV5-1	ASSGGTGFGTDTQY
TRBJ1-6	TRBV5-4	ASSWTGVDSPLH
TRBJ1-1	TRBV7-9	ASSLALQWGGEAF
TRBJ2-3	TRBV10-3	ATRGQGSTDTQY
TRBJ2-7	TRBV10-2	ASSEVAGSYEQY
TRBJ2-7	TRBV7-9	ASSLAGTGDPYEQY
TRBJ2-7	TRBV5-6	ASSSWTSGPYPYEQY
TRBJ1-2	TRBV6-1	ASSEGDRNGYT
TRBJ2-7	TRBV19	ATRGGSIGQGGSEQY
TRBJ1-5	TRBV4-1	ASSQGQPSGNQPQH
TRBJ1-5	TRBV10-2	ASSEFETDYQPQH
TRBJ1-6	TRBV7-6	ASSTQSSYNSPLH
TRBJ2-6	TRBV2	ASSTSGAPGANVLT
TRBJ1-5	TRBV5-6	ASSLEGENQPQH
TRBJ1-5	TRBV7-2	ASSSRSGDNQPQH
TRBJ2-1	TRBV19	ASSYRGPNNEQF
TRBJ1-5	TRBV25-1	ASRVSVGNQPQH
TRBJ1-1	TRBV29-1	SVGGRANTEAF
TRBJ1-5	TRBV7-2	ASSLLGQPQH
TRBJ2-1	TRBV7-9	ASSLGFSGGSSYNEQF
TRBJ2-1	TRBV4-3	ASSQGAVSSYNEQF
TRBJ1-1	TRBV4-3	ASSQVPGTEAF
TRBJ1-1	TRBV10-3	AISVGPQTNTEAF
TRBJ2-7	TRBV7-9	ASSHRDSPYEQY
TRBJ1-2	TRBV10-3	AISKGGTGGNYGYT
TRBJ2-5	TRBV21-1	ASTQRGQRETQY
TRBJ2-5	TRBV2	ASSPSTGAPQETQY
TRBJ1-1	TRBV4-3	ASSPSPSSPEAF
TRBJ1-5	TRBV2	ASSLGGQGGNQPQH
TRBJ1-6	TRBV27	ASSLSWTGGSPLH
TRBJ1-3	TRBV6-1	ASSPNGAVGNTIY
TRBJ1-2	TRBV28	ASKRQGPRGYGYT
TRBJ2-1	TRBV19	ASIPSGSYNEQF
TRBJ1-4	TRBV6-5	ASSYSARGYEKLF